What follows is one T cell receptor beta chain and its context. V lost 7 bases and J 2 bases, leaving 11 bases between the germline ends. The CDR3 loop spans 13 amino acids. Germline lookup yields CDR1 MNHNS and CDR2 SASEGT. The record originates from a study of T cell changes during pregnancy in multiple sclerosis. Method: immunoSEQ multiplex PCR; TCRdb's copy keeps in-frame clones and lacks some. This sample yields about 40,000 clones, of which 90% to 95% are seen a single time; less than 1.5% belongs to the top ten. This sequence was found in a female donor with multiple sclerosis, enrolled in a pregnancy study. The chain recombines TRBV6-1 with TRBJ1-1; D is perhaps TRBD1 (5 bases). The specimen was peripheral blood, collected before pregnancy. The CDR3 loop is CASTQTVNTEAFF. DNA of the CDR3: TGTGCCAGCACTCAGACAGTAAACACTGAAGCTTTCTTT.